The next 10 T cell receptor beta chains were all read from a single sample in a study of breast tumors, draining lymph nodes, adjacent tissues. Breast cancer patients provided tissue from their axillary draining lymph nodes. A single record per CDR3 protein comes from TCRdb applying MiXCR to the multiplex PCR reads. The sample has around 110,000 distinct CDR3 sequences, around 30% seen once. The sample comprised axillary lymph node tissue. The receptor source for this set is a female donor with breast cancer. Some clones in this sample may be carry-over from other donors' samples.

This clonotype was seen at least ten times. The CDR3 sequence is CASSLGSVNSPLHF. The CDR3 DNA sequence: TGTGCCAGCAGCTTAGGTTCAGTGAATTCACCCCTCCACTTT. The rearrangement links TRBV7-2 to TRBJ1-6, with D unclear. V was cut by 1 base and J by 7 bases, with 8 bases left in between. This CDR3 comprises 14 residues. Germline CDR1 SGHTA, CDR2 FQGNSA.

This clonotype has more than one count but fewer than ten. A read error is possible here, since a much larger clone lies one base away. The V call is TRBV12-3 or TRBV12-4, the J call TRBJ1-4; the D is unclear. This CDR3 contains 14 residues. As DNA, the CDR3 is TGTGCCAGCAGTTTTGCAGTTACTAATGAACAACTGTTTTTT. It is translated as CASSFAVTNEQLFF.

This clonotype has at least ten counts. The chain joins TRBV20-1 to TRBJ2-7, with TRBD1 matching 12 bases. This CDR3 spans 15 amino acids. Germline V gives CDR1 DFQATT, CDR2 SNEGSKA (reference sequence). With V trimmed by 1 base and J by 8 bases, 9 bases remained unmatched. The CDR3 coding sequence is TGCAGTGCTAGAGCCCCCGGGACAGGGGGCAGTAAGCAGTACTTC. Translated, it gives CSARAPGTGGSKQYF.

The rearrangement uses TRBV6-6 and TRBJ1-1; D unclear. Per germline, CDR1 MNHNY and CDR2 SVGAGI (reference sequence). The V end lost 8 bases, the J end lost 0 bases, and 4 bases lay between the germline ends. The CDR3 length is 11 residues. The CDR3 protein is CASVVNTEAFF. Written as DNA, the CDR3 is TGTGCCAGCGTCGTGAACACTGAAGCTTTCTTT.

As for this clonotype: This CDR3 is missing its conserved last phenylalanine or tryptophan, likely due to a read error. This chain links TRBV14 with TRBJ1-2; D not certain. The germline CDR1 and CDR2 sequences are SGHDN and FVKESK. The CDR3 length is 13 residues. V shed 4 bases and J shed 2 bases, with 8 bases lying between them. The CDR3 reads CASSREQNYGYTS. CDR3 bases: TGTGCCAGCAGCCGCGAACAGAACTATGGCTACACCTCC.

This clonotype was picked up many times. The V call is TRBV7-3, the J call TRBJ2-2; D ambiguous. The CDR3 length is 15 residues. V shed 1 base and J shed 1 base, with 7 bases lying between them. Looked up from germline, CDR1 is SGHTA and CDR2 is FQGTGA. DNA for the CDR3: TGTGCCAGCAGCTTAATCCCAGTGAACACCGGGGAGCTGTTTTTT. Translating gives CASSLIPVNTGELFF. The full variable domain, rest sourced from reference TRBV7-3 and TRBJ2-2, is GAGVSQTPSNKVTEKGKYVELRCDPISGHTALYWYRQSLGQGPEFLIYFQGTGAADDSGLPNDRFFAVRPEGSVSTLKIQRTERGDSAVYLCASSLIPVNTGELFFGEGSRLTVL.

The chain uses TRBV29-1 and TRBJ1-4; the match to TRBD1 covers 8 bases. Trimming at V came to 6 bases and at J to 10 bases, leaving 13 bases not matched to a gene. Germline values: CDR1 SQVTM, CDR2 ANQGSEA. The CDR3 extends over 14 amino acids. CDR3 protein: CSVGTGFVRGKLFF. The CDR3 nucleotides read TGCAGCGTGGGGACAGGATTCGTACGGGGAAAACTGTTTTTT.

This clonotype was seen ten or more times. The genes are TRBV9 and TRBJ2-1, with 7 bases that match TRBD2. Unmatched junction bases numbered 6, after V lost 3 bases and J lost 3 bases. Germline V CDR1 and CDR2: SGDLS, YYNGEE. This CDR3 comprises 15 residues. The CDR3 region is CASSARQRDYNEQFF. In nucleotides, the CDR3 is TGTGCCAGCAGCGCCAGACAGCGGGACTACAATGAGCAGTTCTTC.

For this clonotype: A read error is possible here, since a much larger clone lies one base away. Without the conserved terminal phenylalanine or tryptophan, this CDR3 likely stems from a read error. This chain connects TRBV7-6 to TRBJ2-5; D is unresolved. Trimming removed 0 bases from V and 3 bases from J, with 8 bases in between. Germline-derived CDR1 and CDR2 are SGHVS and FNYEAQ. This CDR3 spans 14 amino acids. CDR3 amino acids: CASSLAWRKETQYL. The CDR3 nucleotides are TGTGCCAGCAGCTTAGCGTGGAGAAAAGAGACCCAGTACCTC.

The genes are TRBV10-2 and TRBJ1-5, with D possibly matching TRBD1 (6 bases). The ends were cut back, 4 bases at V and 2 bases at J, with 18 bases in the middle. Germline lookup yields CDR1 WSHSY and CDR2 SAAADI. The CDR3 consists of 17 residues. The CDR3 protein is CASSGSEGETGNQPQHF. The CDR3 region has the DNA TGCGCCAGCAGTGGGAGTGAGGGGGAGACGGGCAATCAGCCCCAGCATTTT.